Detailed here is one T cell receptor beta chain. The data belong to a study of T cell changes during pregnancy in multiple sclerosis. Trimming took 5 bases from V and 3 from J, leaving 7 bases between them. The CDR3 runs to 13 residues. CDR1 and CDR2 from the germline V gene are SGHTA and FQGTGA. Profiling relied on immunoSEQ multiplex PCR, and the TCRdb table lists in-frame clones only, not all of them. The table lists 56,000 or so clones, around 91% of them singletons. The starting material was peripheral blood, obtained after pregnancy. V usage is TRBV7-3 and J usage is TRBJ2-2; no definite D call. This TCR was recovered from a female donor with multiple sclerosis, enrolled in a pregnancy study. This CDR3 reads CASSPLHTGELFF. CDR3 coding DNA: TGTGCCAGCAGCCCCCTCCACACCGGGGAGCTGTTTTTT.